This passage covers 21 T cell receptor beta chains from one sample sequenced in a study of OX40 agonist ivuxolimab in advanced cancers. TCRdb's copy holds only in-frame clones and misses some; the assay was immunoSEQ multiplex PCR. The sample lists about 100,000 clones; 95% to 96% were seen once. The material sequenced was CD4+ or CD8+ T cells sorted from blood, taken in a trial of the OX40 agonist ivuxolimab. Receptor source: an adult with an advanced solid tumor such as melanoma, head and neck, liver or kidney cancer.

The V and J genes are TRBV6-1 and TRBJ2-5, with unresolved D. CDR3 length equals 14 residues. Germline lookup yields CDR1 MNHNS and CDR2 SASEGT. Deletions cut 4 bases from V and 1 base from J, with 10 bases between. CDR3 bases: TGTGCCAGCAGTGTTGACGGTTTCCAAGAGACCCAGTACTTC. This sequence encodes CASSVDGFQETQYF.

The V and J genes are TRBV11-2 and TRBJ2-5, with a tentative D call TRBD2 (6 bases). V was pared by 1 base and J by 5 bases, with 11 bases between. CDR3 length: 14 amino acids. Per germline, CDR1 SGHAT and CDR2 FQNNGV. CDR3 nucleotides: TGTGCCAGCAGCTTAGGTGCGACTAGGGAGACCCAGTACTTC. Amino acid sequence: CASSLGATRETQYF. Full variable domain (missing parts from reference TRBV11-2 and TRBJ2-5): EAGVAQSPRYKIIEKRQSVAFWCNPISGHATLYWYQQILGQGPKLLIQFQNNGVVDDSQLPKDRFSAERLKGVDSTLKIQPAKLEDSAVYLCASSLGATRETQYFGPGTRLLVL.

This CDR3 is CASSQDKGLSYEQYF. CDR3 coding DNA: TGCGCCAGCAGCCAAGATAAGGGACTCTCCTACGAGCAGTACTTC. The chain is built from TRBV4-1 and TRBJ2-7, with a tentative D call TRBD2 (6 bases). Germline CDR1 is MGHRA and CDR2 is YSYEKL. V was trimmed by 0 bases and J by 0 bases, leaving 9 bases between them. The CDR3 has 15 amino acids.

The V gene is TRBV5-6, the J gene TRBJ1-2, with 8 bases fitting TRBD1. The CDR3 loop spans 15 amino acids. V shed 4 bases and J 3 bases; nucleotides not matched to a gene: 8. In germline, CDR1 is SGHDT, CDR2 YYEEEE. Written as DNA, the CDR3 is TGTGCCAGCAGCCCTGACAGGGGCCAGGACTATGGCTACACCTTC. Amino acids: CASSPDRGQDYGYTF.

The chain uses TRBV18 and TRBJ2-7; D gene unclear. Germline V gene lookup returns CDR1 KGHSH and CDR2 LQKENI. The CDR3 runs 14 residues. Trimming cost V 0 bases and J 2 bases, with 8 bases left between them. The CDR3 protein is CASSPPPGTYEQYF. The CDR3 DNA follows: TGTGCCAGCTCACCACCGCCTGGAACCTACGAGCAGTACTTC.

The chain couples TRBV5-1 to TRBJ1-1; D not certain. The CDR3 extends over 17 amino acids. CDR1 is SGHRS and CDR2 is YFSETQ in the germline V gene. The V end lost 4 bases, the J end lost 1 base, and 20 bases lay between the germline ends. CDR3 in DNA: TGCGCCAGCAGCCAACTCCCCGCGGGGAGGAGGAACACTGAAGCTTTCTTT. Protein sequence: CASSQLPAGRRNTEAFF. The whole variable domain, filled in from reference TRBV5-1 and TRBJ1-1, reads KAGVTQTPRYLIKTRGQQVTLSCSPISGHRSVSWYQQTPGQGLQFLFEYFSETQRNKGNFPGRFSGRQFSNSRSEMNVSTLELGDSALYLCASSQLPAGRRNTEAFFGQGTRLTVV.

The V and J genes are TRBV18 and TRBJ2-7; TRBD2 matches 9 bases. Trimming at V came to 0 bases and at J to 2 bases, leaving 5 bases not matched to a gene. The CDR3 sequence is 16 residues long. Germline values: CDR1 KGHSH, CDR2 LQKENI. The CDR3 protein is CASSPPLAGATYEQYF. Written as DNA, the CDR3 is TGTGCCAGCTCACCACCGTTAGCGGGGGCGACCTACGAGCAGTACTTC.

The gene calls are TRBV27 and TRBJ2-1; D gene unclear. The germline CDR1 and CDR2 sequences are MNHEY and SMNVEV (reference sequence). The V and J ends lost 8 bases and 6 bases respectively, with 8 bases between them. The CDR3 spans 11 residues. In nucleotides, the CDR3 is TGTGCCAGCTCTAATCGCAATGAGCAGTTCTTC. Its translation is CASSNRNEQFF.

The gene calls are TRBV2 and TRBJ2-7; D is ambiguous. The CDR3 contains 13 residues. V gave up 4 bases and J gave up 0 bases, with 7 bases separating them. Germline V gives CDR1 SNHLY, CDR2 FYNNEI. The DNA for the CDR3 is TGTGCCAGCAGTGGGGCACACTCCTACGAGCAGTACTTC. Its translation: CASSGAHSYEQYF.

The CDR3 region is CATESGANVLTF. The CDR3 region has the DNA TGTGCCACGGAATCTGGGGCCAACGTCCTGACTTTC. The chain uses TRBV25-1 and TRBJ2-6; D is unresolved. The CDR3 contains 12 residues. Deletions cut 10 bases from V and 1 base from J, with 5 bases between. Germline loops: CDR1 MGHDK, CDR2 SYGVNS.

This chain joins TRBV19 and TRBJ2-1; TRBD1 might be the D (6 bases). The length of the CDR3 is 12 residues. Trimming removed 2 bases from V and 8 bases from J, with 7 bases in between. CDR1 and CDR2 (germline): LNHDA, SQIVND (reference sequence). In nucleotides, the CDR3 is TGTGCCAGTAGTATACAGGGGTATGAGCAGTTCTTC. Translating it yields CASSIQGYEQFF.

V and J are TRBV7-3 and TRBJ2-1, with 8 bases that match TRBD2. The V segment lost 3 bases and the J segment 7 bases; nucleotides outside the gene matches: 8. Germline lookup yields CDR1 SGHTA and CDR2 FQGTGA. This CDR3 region has 15 residues. CDR3 bases: TGTGCCAGCAGCTTTAGCGGGGAGGCCCTAAATGAGCAGTTCTTC. This encodes CASSFSGEALNEQFF.

The gene calls are TRBV4-1 and TRBJ1-3; tentative D call: TRBD1 (6 bases). The CDR3 has 17 residues. Between the trimmed V and J ends, which lost 1 base and 0 bases, there was a span of 13 bases. CDR1 is MGHRA and CDR2 is YSYEKL in the germline V gene. CDR3 nucleotides: TGCGCCAGCAGCCAAGTATCAGGGGAACGCTCTGGAAACACCATATATTTT. Its translation is CASSQVSGERSGNTIYF.

The CDR3 sequence is CATLGPLGSPSGSSYNEQFF. The CDR3 DNA is TGTGCCACCTTGGGTCCTCTCGGAAGTCCTAGCGGGAGCTCCTACAATGAGCAGTTCTTC. The rearrangement links TRBV19 to TRBJ2-1, with 10 bases identical to TRBD2. The V and J ends lost 10 bases and 0 bases, in that order; junction bases with no gene match: 21. Germline CDR1 and CDR2: LNHDA and SQIVND (reference sequence). There are 20 residues in the CDR3.

The gene calls are TRBV27 and TRBJ1-2; 9 nucleotides agree with TRBD1. Germline V gene data show CDR1 as MNHEY and CDR2 as SMNVEV (reference sequence). The CDR3 length is 15 residues. Trimming cost V 3 bases and J 4 bases; bases outside gene matches: 6. CDR3 bases: TGTGCCAGCAGTTTGACAGGGGGGATTGGCTATGGCTACACCTTC. Its protein is CASSLTGGIGYGYTF.

J is TRBJ2-7 and V is TRBV27, with 8 bases aligning to TRBD1. V shed 4 bases, J shed 7 bases, and the junction held 12 bases outside the gene matches. CDR1 MNHEY and CDR2 SMNVEV come from the germline V gene (reference sequence). CDR3 size: 15 residues. The DNA for the CDR3 is TGTGCCAGCAGTTCGGACAGGGATTTTGTTGGAGAGCAGTACTTC. Protein sequence: CASSSDRDFVGEQYF.

The chain combines TRBV27 with TRBJ1-5, with D possibly matching TRBD1 (6 bases). This CDR3 is 16 amino acids long. Trimming stripped 11 bases from V and 0 bases from J, with 20 bases between. Germline loops: CDR1 MNHEY, CDR2 SMNVEV (reference sequence). The CDR3 protein is CAQRGGRKDSNQPQHF. The CDR3 nucleotides are TGTGCCCAAAGAGGGGGGAGGAAGGATAGCAATCAGCCCCAGCATTTT.

Here the CDR3 reads CASSSIGGWESTGELFF. As DNA, the CDR3 is TGTGCCAGCAGCTCTATTGGGGGGTGGGAAAGCACCGGGGAGCTGTTTTTT. The chain uses TRBV7-8 and TRBJ2-2; possibly TRBD2 for D (6 bases). CDR3 length equals 17 residues. In germline, CDR1 is SGHVS, CDR2 FQNEAQ. V dropped 4 bases and J dropped 4 bases, with 19 bases sitting between them. The full variable domain, in which reference TRBV7-8 and TRBJ2-2 provide the parts outside the CDR3, is GAGVSQSPRYKVAKRGQDVALRCDPISGHVSLFWYQQALGQGPEFLTYFQNEAQLDKSGLPSDRFFAERPEGSVSTLKIQRTQQEDSAVYLCASSSIGGWESTGELFFGEGSRLTVL.

V is TRBV28 and J is TRBJ2-1; D is perhaps TRBD1 or TRBD2 (5 bases each). This CDR3 contains 14 residues. CDR1 and CDR2 (germline): MDHEN, SYDVKM. V was clipped by 4 bases and J by 1 base, with 8 bases between them. The CDR3 DNA follows: TGTGCCAGCAGTTCCAGGGAGTCCTACAATGAGCAGTTCTTC. As protein: CASSSRESYNEQFF.

This clone has only one observation. This chain uses TRBV4-1 with TRBJ2-1; the D is unclear. This CDR3 contains 14 residues. The germline V gene has CDR1 MGHRA and CDR2 YSYEKL. V was trimmed by 0 bases and J by 8 bases, leaving 11 bases between them. CDR3 DNA: TGCGCCAGCAGCCAAGAGCCTAGTAAGGATGAGCAGTTCTTC. This sequence encodes CASSQEPSKDEQFF.

V and J are TRBV21-1 and TRBJ2-3; TRBD1 reflects the table's D call only, with no check against the DNA. TRBV21-1 is listed as a pseudogene. This CDR3 is 17 amino acids long. The CDR3 is CASSTIRDRGRPDTQYF. DNA for the CDR3: TGTGCCAGCAGCACCATACGGGACAGGGGGCGGCCAGATACGCAGTATTTT.